Presented here are 20 T cell receptor beta chains from one specimen sequenced in a study of T cells in Graves' hyperthyroidism and ophthalmopathy (dated by TCRdb to about 2019). Libraries were made using multiplex PCR. Data came from an Illumina HiSeq 2000. The TCR beta CDR3 regions were amplified from the RNA transcripts. A first-round RT-PCR of the TCR CDR3 used the HTBI primer set with the Qiagen OneStep RT-PCR kit. TCRdb applied fastp at Q25 and MiXCR to the public reads, then kept only in-frame beta chains. For every CDR3 protein sequence, its rows merge into one entry that carries the most common genes and DNA. This sample holds approximately 400,000 distinct CDR3 sequences; 15% were observed only once. The ten biggest clones cover 30% to 35% of the sample. Sequenced material: blood. The origin of the receptors is a woman in her thirties with Graves' hyperthyroidism.

This clonotype has a count of ten or more. This chain joins TRBV12-3 or TRBV12-4 and TRBJ2-1, with 13 bases aligning to TRBD2. The junction had 13 bases not matched to a gene; V was cut back by 8 bases and J by 9 bases. This CDR3 is 16 amino acids long. CDR3 amino acids: CASDDGTSGTRGEQFF. The DNA for the CDR3 is TGTGCCAGCGACGATGGGACTAGCGGGACCCGGGGTGAGCAGTTCTTC.

This clonotype was picked up many times. The rearrangement uses TRBV20-1 and TRBJ2-1; 8 nucleotides agree with TRBD2. Per germline, CDR1 DFQATT and CDR2 SNEGSKA (reference sequence). This CDR3 is 15 amino acids long. V lost 1 base, J lost 8 bases, and 10 bases stayed unmatched. CDR3 DNA: TGCAGTGCTAGAGGGGGGACTAGTGAGTCGGATGAGCAGTTCTTC. Its protein product is CSARGGTSESDEQFF.

The V and J genes are TRBV5-6 and TRBJ2-7; D is possibly TRBD1 or TRBD2 (5 bases each). Germline CDR1 and CDR2: SGHDT and YYEEEE. The CDR3 sequence is 16 residues long. Between the trimmed V and J ends, which lost 4 bases and 0 bases, there was a span of 17 bases. The CDR3 loop reads CASSPALGVSSYEQYF. CDR3 DNA sequence: TGTGCCAGCAGCCCCGCTTTGGGGGTTAGCTCCTACGAGCAGTACTTC.

In its sample, this clonotype was seen a few times. CDR3 region: CASSLSGRRMSSSFQFF. The CDR3 DNA follows: TGTGCCAGCAGTTTATCGGGGCGCAGGATGAGTAGCAGCTTTCAGTTCTTC. The V and J genes are TRBV27 and TRBJ2-1, with D perhaps matching TRBD1 (5 bases). V was cut by 0 bases and J by 13 bases, with 25 bases left in between. The CDR3 contains 17 residues. Germline V gene lookup returns CDR1 MNHEY and CDR2 SMNVEV (reference sequence).

This clonotype was seen ten or more times. Here the CDR3 reads CSVILAGELYTQYF. The CDR3 DNA follows: TGCAGTGTTATACTAGCGGGAGAGTTGTATACGCAGTATTTT. The chain joins TRBV20-1 to TRBJ2-3, with TRBD2 matching over 11 bases. The CDR3 is 14 amino acids. Germline CDR1 is DFQATT and CDR2 is SNEGSKA (reference sequence). V was pared by 7 bases and J by 7 bases, with 10 bases of the junction left unmatched.

This clonotype came up many times. V is TRBV28 and J is TRBJ2-3; 9 bases line up with TRBD2. In germline, CDR1 is MDHEN, CDR2 SYDVKM. The J segment lost 0 bases and the V segment lost 8 bases, leaving 6 bases of the junction unmatched. The CDR3 is 15 amino acids. The CDR3 nucleotides read TGTGCCAGCGGTAGACTAGCGGCAAGCACAGATACGCAGTATTTT. Translated: CASGRLAASTDTQYF.

This clonotype turned up a few times. The chain has TRBV20-1 and TRBJ2-1; D is uncertain. Germline assignment: CDR1 DFQATT and CDR2 SNEGSKA (reference sequence). The CDR3 runs to 10 residues. The CDR3 DNA reads as TGCACCCCCGTTAGGGATGAGCAGTTCTTC. Amino acid sequence: CTPVRDEQFF.

The V gene is TRBV7-9, the J gene TRBJ1-2; D unclear. Germline CDR1 is SEHNR and CDR2 is FQNEAQ (reference sequence). V dropped 1 base and J dropped 4 bases, with 16 bases sitting between them. The CDR3 length is 16 residues. The CDR3 region has the DNA TGTGCCAGCAGCTTAGGGGCGGCAGGTGGCTCCTATGGCTACACCTTC. This sequence encodes CASSLGAAGGSYGYTF.

This chain uses TRBV20-1 with TRBJ2-7, with 11 nucleotides matching TRBD2. In germline, CDR1 is DFQATT, CDR2 SNEGSKA (reference sequence). The CDR3 is 14 residues long. Losses at the gene ends were 5 bases for V and 1 base for J; bases not matched to a gene: 4. The CDR3 DNA follows: TGCAGTGCTCCTATAGCGGGAGGGTCCTACGAGCAGTACTTC. Protein sequence: CSAPIAGGSYEQYF.

This clonotype was observed many times. The chain couples TRBV28 to TRBJ2-5; no clear D gene. Trimming left V 3 bases short and J 2 bases short, with 10 bases between. Germline loops: CDR1 MDHEN, CDR2 SYDVKM. CDR3 length: 14 amino acids. The CDR3 reads CASSLADVQETQYF. The CDR3 DNA reads TGTGCCAGCAGTTTGGCGGATGTTCAAGAGACCCAGTACTTC.

V usage is TRBV4-1 and J usage is TRBJ2-5, with TRBD1 matching 9 bases. CDR3 size: 17 residues. The junction had 7 bases not matched to a gene; V was cut back by 0 bases and J by 2 bases. Germline lookup yields CDR1 MGHRA and CDR2 YSYEKL. The CDR3 sequence is CASSQEFTTGGQETQYF. CDR3 in DNA: TGCGCCAGCAGCCAAGAATTCACGACAGGGGGACAAGAGACCCAGTACTTC.

This clonotype was counted at least ten times. The chain carries TRBV2 and TRBJ2-3; 7 bases fit TRBD1. The V segment lost 4 bases and the J segment 3 bases; nucleotides outside the gene matches: 7. Germline CDR1 and CDR2: SNHLY and FYNNEI. This CDR3 is 15 amino acids long. The CDR3 region has the DNA TGTGCCAGCAGTGCCACAGGGGTGGGTACAGATACGCAGTATTTT. Translated, it gives CASSATGVGTDTQYF.

Many counts were recorded for this clonotype. The chain employs TRBV3-1 and TRBJ1-2; possible D gene TRBD1, 5 bases. The CDR3 totals 15 residues. V gave up 1 base and J gave up 7 bases, with 16 bases separating them. Germline-derived CDR1 and CDR2 are LGHDT and YNNKEL (reference sequence). The CDR3 is CASSQGFNRGSGYTF. The CDR3 nucleotides are TGTGCCAGCAGCCAAGGGTTCAACCGGGGGAGTGGCTACACCTTC.

This clonotype was picked up many times. The gene calls are TRBV7-2 and TRBJ1-3; D gene ambiguous. CDR1 SGHTA and CDR2 FQGNSA come from the germline V gene. The V gene lost 0 bases and the J gene lost 2 bases, with 11 bases spanning the gap. The CDR3 spans 16 residues. The CDR3 region is CASSLAPVGAGNTIYF. The CDR3 region has the DNA TGTGCCAGCAGCTTAGCCCCCGTTGGTGCTGGAAACACCATATATTTT. Together with reference TRBV7-2 and TRBJ1-3, the CDR3 gives the full variable domain: GAGVSQSPSNKVTEKGKDVELRCDPISGHTALYWYRQSLGQGLEFLIYFQGNSAPDKSGLPSDRFSAERTGGSVSTLTIQRTQQEDSAVYLCASSLAPVGAGNTIYFGEGSWLTVV.

Many counts were recorded for this clonotype. The chain carries TRBV10-1 and TRBJ2-3; D unclear. Germline CDR1 and CDR2: WNHNN and SYGVQD (reference sequence). The CDR3 runs to 15 residues. V dropped 5 bases and J dropped 6 bases, with 18 bases sitting between them. The CDR3 DNA sequence: TGCGCCAGCAGTTCCCGGACGGATCAACCGGATACGCAGTATTTT. Translated: CASSSRTDQPDTQYF.

In its sample, this clonotype was seen a few times. This sequence joins TRBV6-2 or TRBV6-3 and TRBJ2-2, with D possibly being TRBD1 or TRBD2 (5 bases each). Trimming shortened V by 6 bases and J by 7 bases, and 15 bases separated the two germline ends. Germline V gene lookup returns CDR1 MNHEY and CDR2 SVGEGT. This CDR3 is built from 14 residues. CDR3 sequence: CASRPEGLSGELFF. In DNA, the CDR3 is TGTGCCAGCAGGCCTGAGGGGTTGAGCGGGGAGCTGTTTTTT.

The table lists this clonotype with many counts. The chain employs TRBV5-1 and TRBJ2-2, with 10 bases that match TRBD2. Germline trimming cut 0 bases from V and 6 bases from J; bases unmatched to any gene: 8. Germline loops: CDR1 SGHRS, CDR2 YFSETQ. The CDR3 spans 17 residues. The CDR3 here is CASSLVPSGSVPGELFF. CDR3 nucleotide sequence: TGCGCCAGCAGCTTGGTCCCTAGCGGGAGTGTTCCCGGGGAGCTGTTTTTT.

The CDR3 here is CATSAGGSTDTQYF. DNA for the CDR3: TGTGCCACCAGTGCTGGCGGTAGCACAGATACGCAGTATTTT. This chain uses TRBV24-1 with TRBJ2-3; no firm D call. Germline V gene lookup returns CDR1 KGHDR and CDR2 SFDVKD. The CDR3 sequence is 14 residues long. V lost 5 bases and J 0 bases, leaving 8 bases between the germline ends.

This clonotype occurred many times. The chain employs TRBV2 and TRBJ2-1, with TRBD1 as a possible D gene (5 bases). V gave up 6 bases and J gave up 0 bases, with 15 bases separating them. The CDR3 runs 16 residues. CDR1 SNHLY and CDR2 FYNNEI come from the germline V gene. CDR3 coding DNA: TGTGCCAGCAGCCAAAACAGGCCAAGCTCCTACAATGAGCAGTTCTTC. Translating gives CASSQNRPSSYNEQFF.

In its sample, this clonotype was seen a few times. V is TRBV20-1 and J is TRBJ2-7, with D perhaps TRBD1 (5 bases). The CDR3 loop spans 14 amino acids. Per germline, CDR1 DFQATT and CDR2 SNEGSKA (reference sequence). Trimming cost V 1 base and J 6 bases, with 16 bases left between them. The chain's CDR3 is CSARGDSPSGEQYF. CDR3 sequence (DNA): TGCAGTGCTAGAGGCGACAGTCCGTCGGGCGAGCAGTACTTC.